This TCR beta chain emerged from a study of cytomegalovirus exposure and HLA in healthy donors. Study as a whole: Findings of an earlier analysis included about 100 million unique TCR beta sequences from 190 million or so T cells.

This CDR3 spans 15 amino acids. The V and J ends lost 2 bases and 8 bases, in that order; junction bases with no gene match: 11. Germline V gives CDR1 SGDLS, CDR2 YYNGEE. In the case of this clone: Its antigen is unknown.

General study findings and limits: Researchers left out some V segments, among them TRBV6-2 and TRBV6-3, as indistinguishable.

Researchers ran the PCR with 60 Vbeta and 13 Jbeta primers. The method was immunoSEQ multiplex PCR; TCRdb's version includes in-frame clones alone and lacks a portion of them. The top ten hold about 1.5% of the sample, which has around 130,000 clones, around 66% seen once. This chain connects TRBV9 to TRBJ1-2, with TRBD1 matching over 8 bases. The TCR originated in a man younger than 30 in good health and CMV-seronegative. Sequencing input: PBMCs. Written as DNA, the CDR3 is TGTGCCAGCAGCGTTCCCGGGACAGGCCTTCGGGGCTACACCTTC. Encoded protein: CASSVPGTGLRGYTF.